This T cell receptor (beta chain) derives from a study of shared clonotypes between healthy human individuals. In the study overall: CD4 naive cells filled three plates per donor, CD4 memory three, CD8 naive two and CD8 memory one.

The germline CDR1 and CDR2 sequences are MNHEY and SMNVEV (reference sequence). The CDR3 is made up of 17 amino acids. V lost 1 base and J lost 5; bases outside the gene matches: 7. At a deep level, the assay was run. The method was immunoSEQ multiplex PCR; TCRdb's version includes in-frame clones alone and lacks a portion of them. Seen here are some 1 million clones, about 75% observed once, and the top ten hold over 1.3%. Sequencing was performed on memory CD4+ T cells sorted from blood. Subset specified: CD45RA-negative fraction. The TCR originated in a man between 18 and 35 years old in good health. This chain joins TRBV27 and TRBJ2-1, with 11 bases lining up with TRBD1. CDR3 sequence reads: CASSLYGQGASDNEQFF. DNA of the CDR3: TGTGCCAGCAGTTTATACGGACAGGGGGCGTCGGACAATGAGCAGTTCTTC.